The clone carrying this T cell receptor beta chain was counted a single time. Its target is unknown. PCR employed 60 Vbeta and 13 Jbeta primers. The protocol was immunoSEQ multiplex PCR, while the TCRdb copy is restricted to in-frame clones and leaves out a portion. The table shows 90,000 to 130,000 clones, with 65% to 85% occurring only once. This sample stems from a study of cytomegalovirus exposure and HLA in healthy donors. Study at large: A preliminary data release comprised tens of millions of unique TCRs obtained from HLA-typed donors.

General study points: The authors reported that TCR beta sequences could predict HLA-A and HLA-B alleles. These predictions were accurate for most subjects in the first cohort. A later analysis linked some 17,000 TCR beta sequences to HLA alleles at 0.05 false discovery rate.

The CDR3 has 15 amino acids. Germline CDR1 is GTSNPN and CDR2 is SVGIG (reference sequence). The trim removed 2 bases at V and 0 bases at J, leaving 5 bases unmatched. This chain links TRBV30 with TRBJ1-2, with 8 bases lining up with TRBD1. The sample consisted of PBMCs. This TCR was sampled from a man aged 25-40 years in good health and CMV-seropositive. The CDR3 region is CAWSPRQGPNYGYTF. DNA for the CDR3: TGTGCCTGGAGTCCTAGACAGGGGCCTAACTATGGCTACACCTTC.